This T cell receptor (beta chain) came from a study of blood T cell repertoires in COVID-19. This table comes from immunoSEQ multiplex PCR, and its TCRdb copy is limited to in-frame clones, with some not included. The table has roughly 160,000 clones, 85% to 90% seen once; the top ten hold roughly 2%. About this clone: The sample holds other DNA sequences that translate to the same CDR3.

CDR3 length: 15 amino acids. The ends lost 2 bases at V and 4 bases at J; junction bases unmatched: 5. Germline lookup yields CDR1 MGHRA and CDR2 YSYEKL. The TCR sequence derives from a man aged 50 to 59 who had recovered from COVID-19. Material: peripheral blood. The chain recombines TRBV4-1 with TRBJ2-3, with TRBD2 identical over 8 bases. The CDR3 nucleotides read TGCGCCAGCAGCCAAACTAGCGGAGGGGCAGATACGCAGTATTTT. It is translated as CASSQTSGGADTQYF.